The source of this TCR beta chain is a study of cytomegalovirus exposure and HLA in healthy donors (dated 2017 in TCRdb). For the study in its entirety: In an earlier analysis of approximately 640 of the donors, 276 Gb of sequence data and roughly 100 million unique TCR beta sequences from roughly 180 million T cells were reported. The study combined high-throughput TCR immunosequencing, statistical association of individual TCRs with disease status, and machine learning to predict cytomegalovirus infection status. Rather than drawing on any new phenotypic data, the later analysis identified candidate immune exposures from TCR beta sequences and the way those sequences occurred across donors. Around 320 gigabases of sequencing data and tens of millions of unique TCR sequences were included in an early release covering about 700 HLA-typed donors. Typing coverage varied by locus: roughly 620-640 donors for A, B, C, DRB1 and DQB1; under 550 for DQA1; more than 600 for DPA1; 450 to 480 for DPB1. All discovery cohort repertoires had been generated on a single sequencing platform. The study aimed to test whether signatures of past pathogen exposure could be identified by cataloging public T cell receptors. Both class I and class II loci were covered by HLA typing, at four-digit resolution. The genetic ancestry cluster associated with self-reported Caucasian donors included around 76% of the roughly 380 genotyped donors. Along with the roughly 670-subject first cohort, a separate validation cohort of 120 different subjects was used. Among about 360 genotyped donors of the cohort, an average of approximately 250,000 unique TCR beta nucleotide sequences were sequenced per donor, roughly 20% of them non-productive. Donor age, sex, ethnicity and CMV serostatus were compiled together with the repertoire data. Using immunosequencing, the study profiled T cell repertoires from about 650 subjects and related those repertoires to cytomegalovirus serostatus. In a later genetic analysis, genome-wide SNP genotypes for about 55% of the roughly 700 donors were used, and that subset was treated as a discovery cohort. Five DR-DQ haplotypes were treated as single units for association and clustering because of strong linkage in the cohort. To study patterns of TCR occurrence, a later analysis re-analyzed previously published TCR beta repertoires from 700 or so donors and added high-resolution HLA genotyping. An earlier analysis of more than 450 of the donors used high-throughput TCR beta sequencing to judge whether each TCR beta V gene segment behaved as functional or pseudogenic. Beyond this particular receptor, the publication reports: A later analysis found that TCR association rates varied across HLA loci, with DRB1 alleles showing the most associated TCRs and HLA-C alleles the fewest. The earlier analysis of 587 of the donors excluded roughly 16 rarely observed V segments, including chromosome 9 orphons, because counts were too low. Some IMGT-functional V segments, including TRBV6-2 and TRBV6-3, could not be distinguished by the 87-base-pair reads and were therefore excluded. CMV serostatus was the only immune exposure information available for the cohort. At a false discovery rate of 0.05, a later analysis linked approximately 18,000 TCR beta sequences to specific HLA alleles. HLA typing was unavailable for some donors at each locus, so association tests used only the typed subset. According to a later analysis, parvovirus B19, influenza, CMV and Epstein-Barr virus appeared linked to several top co-occurrence clusters. Roughly uniform sequencing depth across donors was assumed in presence/absence analyses, although this assumption may not hold. An association between a missense DCLRE1C variant and V-gene and J-gene trimming of TCR beta chains was found in a later genetic analysis and replicated in an independent cohort. The sequencing pipeline was judged likely to have produced a cluster of highly shared sequence variants as a technical artifact. In this cohort, only TCR beta chains were sequenced, and detectable features were limited by the absence of alpha or paired-chain data. A further reported finding was that TCR beta sequences accurately predicted the HLA-A and HLA-B alleles for most subjects in the first cohort. The authors suggested that the approach could potentially be generalized to other disease states and immunological phenotypes. While some public TCRs were present in many individuals, most TCR sequences turned up only very rarely across donors. In a later analysis, HLA-associated TCR beta chains showed more clonal expansion and lower generation probabilities than non-associated chains that were equally common. A few of the identified cytomegalovirus-associated TCR beta chains were confirmed in vitro to be specific for cytomegalovirus antigens. The study gave a list of about 150 TCR beta chains associated with cytomegalovirus. Most CMV-associated TCR beta chains appeared to be HLA-restricted in a later analysis, and the HLA associations seemed to be driven largely by CMV exposure. Linkage disequilibrium might explain the correlated functional status among segregating V segments, but an unknown experimental factor could not be excluded. Strong co-occurrence of HLA alleles, especially DR and DQ, made assigning TCR associations to individual alleles difficult. The classifier was reported to diagnose cytomegalovirus status with high specificity and sensitivity in both the original cohort and the validation cohort. In an earlier analysis of about 600 of the donors, most TCR beta V segments appeared in productive rearrangements about 87% or about 30% of the time, broadly matching IMGT annotations. A later genetic analysis reported fewer N-insertions in productive TCRs among donors in an Asian-associated ancestry cluster than the roughly 700-donor mean.

The method was the immunoSEQ multiplex PCR assay. A mixture of 60 forward primers for TCR Vbeta segments and 13 reverse primers for TCR Jbeta segments was used in the multiplex PCR. The CDR3 region of rearranged TCR beta genes was amplified from genomic DNA with a multiplex PCR assay. Amplified TCR beta libraries were sequenced as 87-base-pair reads on the Illumina HiSeq System. From the authors' description of their analysis: A later analysis tallied tens of millions of unique TCR beta chains across the roughly 610 repertoires, and around 10 million of those chains were shared by two or more donors. Raw reads were error-corrected and collapsed into unique sequences by a nearest-neighbor algorithm in which closely related sequences were merged to remove PCR and sequencing errors. Alignment of CDR3 sequences to IMGT reference sequences was used to assign V, D and J gene segments. For a sequence to be retained, at least a six-nucleotide match to both a V gene segment and a J gene segment was required. A rearrangement was called productive if the CDR3 had no stop codons and remained in frame with V and J, and every other rearrangement was called non-productive. CDR3 was defined according to IMGT convention as the region running from the second conserved V-encoded cysteine to the conserved J-encoded phenylalanine. In an earlier analysis of around 640 of the donors, sequences lacking an unambiguous match to a single V gene segment were excluded. An earlier analysis of a few hundred of the donors called V segments functional above 56.7% productive rearrangements and segregating when the between-donor standard deviation exceeded 5%. A statistical classification framework was developed to diagnose cytomegalovirus status using the catalog of TCR beta chain sequences. In a later analysis, V and J genes were assigned by comparing TCR nucleotide sequences against IMGT/GENE-DB human TR gene sequences. Using the TCRdist pipeline, a later analysis assigned CDR3 sequences along with most-parsimonious VDJ recombination scenarios. In a later analysis, each TCR beta chain was defined by its CDR3 amino acid sequence together with its V-gene family, and reads lacking a unique V-gene family were excluded. In a later analysis, fewer than 650 highly shared, low-generation-probability nucleotide sequences were removed to address suspected cross-contamination and a sequencing artifact. A later analysis calculated a clonal expansion index for each public chain from normalized within-repertoire ranks of inferred template counts. In a later analysis, generation probabilities were computed using a VDJ recombination model fitted to out-of-frame rearrangements, and the results were checked against IGoR. A later analysis scored TCR-TCR, TCR-HLA and TCR-CMV co-occurrence with hypergeometric tests, applying a repertoire-size bias correction to TCR pairs. In a later analysis, false discovery rates were estimated by permuting HLA or CMV assignments 20 times. A later analysis grouped co-occurring TCRs with DBSCAN, adding TCRdist sequence similarity when clustering within HLA-allele-positive subsets. Co-occurrence clustering excluded repertoires with fewer than 30,000 or more than 120,000 public chains, plus five with anomalous nucleotide sharing. Drawn from immuneACCESS, this table holds only the in-frame rearrangements with V and J called that TCRdb kept. Clones are partly lost; checked studies trace under half to an unresolved V gene and leave the rest unexplained. That table furnishes V, J and clone size, whereas the DNA furnished D and trimming. The sample records 100,000 or so clones, 60% to 85% of which are singletons. Approximately 5% of the sample goes to the ten largest clones.

From its cysteine to its valine, the CDR3 spans 14 amino acids. Only the CDR3 part of the read is kept: 42 bases, read in frame from the first base. V gives up 1 base and J gives up 3 bases, and the segment between their germline ends measures 11 bases. According to the germline V gene (reference sequence), CDR1 reads SGHKS and CDR2 reads YYEKEE. The cohort was made up of 666 healthy bone marrow donors. At the time of sampling, every cohort member was nominally healthy, though immune exposures that went unrecorded were likely present. The donor was CMV seropositive and was included in the group of approximately 310 seropositive cohort members. A peripheral blood sample was provided by each donor, and peripheral blood mononuclear cells were used for TCR beta sequencing. Genomic DNA extraction from the blood cell samples was performed with the Qiagen DNeasy Blood Extraction Kit. On this clone: This receptor's antigen is unknown. No much larger clone exists at a distance of one base, and base qualities are not known.

Recombination connected TRBV5-5 to TRBJ2-7; a confident D gene designation cannot be given. The material sequenced was PBMCs. This receptor was identified in a man aged 25 to 40 in good health and CMV-seropositive. This receptor has the CDR3 CASSLSDPNYEQYV. DNA sequence: TGTGCCAGCAGCTTGTCCGACCCCAACTACGAGCAGTACGTC.